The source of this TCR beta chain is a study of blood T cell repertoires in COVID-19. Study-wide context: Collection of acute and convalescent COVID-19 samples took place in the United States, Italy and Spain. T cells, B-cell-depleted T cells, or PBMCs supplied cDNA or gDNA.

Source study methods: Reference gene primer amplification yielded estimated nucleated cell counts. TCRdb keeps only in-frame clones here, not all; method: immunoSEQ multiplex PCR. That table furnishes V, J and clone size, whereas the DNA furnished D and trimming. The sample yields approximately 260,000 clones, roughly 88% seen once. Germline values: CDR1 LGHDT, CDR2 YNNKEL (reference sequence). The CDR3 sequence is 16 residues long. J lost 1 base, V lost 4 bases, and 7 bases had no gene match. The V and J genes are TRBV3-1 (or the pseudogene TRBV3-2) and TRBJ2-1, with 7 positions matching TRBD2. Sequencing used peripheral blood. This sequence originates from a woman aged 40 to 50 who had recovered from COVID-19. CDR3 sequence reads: CASSRLAAGSYNEQFF. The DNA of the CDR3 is TGTGCCAGCAGCCGGTTGGCAGCGGGATCCTACAATGAGCAGTTCTTC.